These T cell receptor beta chains were read from a single sample in a study of cytomegalovirus exposure and HLA in healthy donors. The repertoire was sequenced with immunoSEQ multiplex PCR; TCRdb's copy has only in-frame clones and lacks some. The table has about 130,000 clones, over 70% seen once. Sequenced: PBMCs. The receptors were sampled from a man younger than 30 in good health and CMV-seropositive. CDR3s include the opening cysteine and the closing phenylalanine or tryptophan.

v_call	cdr3_aa
TRBV18	CASSLTTGTGGTEAFF
TRBV12-5	CASSGTTGNTIYF
TRBV21-1	CASSNWGGDTQYF
TRBV14	CASSPRTEETQYF
TRBV27	CASSFRDSTDTQYF
TRBV7-2	CASSLALGGGGKTQYF
TRBV7-2	CASSLQTSGRTISTDTQYF
TRBV2	CASKDTSGQTYYNEQFF
TRBV19	CASSTSHDSTYEQYF
TRBV10-3	CAISENFGSRRRGGEQYF
TRBV5-4	CASRVRGDGNEQFF
TRBV18	CASSPQREYYEQYF
TRBV6-6	CASSTGQSYEQYF
TRBV27	CASSPRGNTRALRYGYTF
TRBV6-5	CASRTGTENTEAFF
TRBV30	CGVAGGLQETQYF
TRBV27	CASSLQGVSGGYTF
TRBV4-1	CASSQGMQSGYTF
TRBV19	CASSKTSGLSYEQYF
TRBV5-1	CASSLGLAGYNEQFF
TRBV4-3	CASSLRTGHYEQYF
TRBV18	CASPPSSYNSPLHF
TRBV14	CASSQWTGGRTEAFF
TRBV9	CASSGTRSTDTQYF
TRBV4-1	CASSQGTEFNEKLFF
TRBV6-5	CASKRTGGKETQYF
TRBV4-3	CASSQDTGELNTEAFF
TRBV6-4	CASSETGGMNTEAFF
TRBV29-1	CSVEIRGRDRNEQFF
TRBV7-6	CASKGGRSGANVLTF
TRBV5-1	CASSLAGGNTEAFF
TRBV30	CAWSVVGPGGTNTEAFF
TRBV10-3	CAISVTTRYNYGYTF
TRBV7-9	CASSSKPGLAETQYF